The text below deals with one T cell receptor (beta chain). Its antigen has not been determined. The record has no base qualities; no much larger clone is one base away. The immunoSEQ Assay, a bias-controlled multiplex PCR, was used to amplify TCRbeta CDR3 regions from genomic DNA. Per the authors' processing: The number of nucleated cells in each sample was estimated from the amplification of reference gene primers within the assay. To quantify the absolute abundance of each unique TCRbeta CDR3 rearrangement, sequence reads were collapsed and filtered. For each sample, productive Simpson clonality was calculated as the square root of Simpson's diversity index over productive rearrangements. TCRdb retrieved this table from immuneACCESS and kept in-frame rearrangements only. Not all clones are present; in checked studies, unresolved V genes account for under half, and no reason is known for the remainder. D and trimming were read from the DNA, whereas the V and J calls and clone size are those reported in that table. For this sample there are about 210,000 clones; about four fifths appear just once. 9.5% to 15% of the sample is in the top ten clones.

Each collaborating institution followed its own protocols to collect whole blood in K2EDTA tubes. For TCRbeta analysis, collaborators shipped samples in one of three forms: frozen whole blood, isolated PBMCs, or DNA extracted from either of those sample types. The CDR3 contains 15 residues, cysteine and phenylalanine counted. This entry keeps only the CDR3 DNA: 45 bases, framed from base 1. Looking up the germline V gene (reference sequence) yields CDR1 LNHDA and CDR2 SQIVND. V loses 1 base, J loses 2 bases, and the germline ends lie 11 bases apart. The data belong to a study of blood T cell repertoires in COVID-19 (dated by TCRdb to 2018 to 2021). About the investigation overall: Samples from collaborators originated in the United States, Italy and Spain and spanned both the acute and convalescent phases of COVID-19. The dataset comprised deeply sampled blood TCRbeta repertoires from subjects exposed to, actively infected with, or recovered from COVID-19. The material from the prospective study consisted of cDNA or gDNA derived from T cells, B-cell-depleted T cells, or PBMCs. HLA class I and class II types, where available, came from metadata supplied by the sample provider rather than from assay-based typing. The repertoires were released in a freely available public database meant as a resource for research on the immune response to SARS-CoV-2. Sample metadata almost always included a de-identified subject ID, COVID-19 status, age in years and sex. The samples were drawn from the first 160 participants of the ongoing ImmuneRACE study and from 950 to 1,500 subjects provided by 6 global collaborators.

What the research found in general, with its limitations: Clinical and demographic metadata were provided uncurated, with the amount varying by source and participant.

This receptor chain uses TRBV19 and TRBJ2-5; D gene: possibly TRBD1, on 6 matching bases. Source material: peripheral blood. This receptor was taken from a middle-aged woman with acute or convalescent COVID-19. For the CDR3, the sequence is CASSIGDTQQETQYF. The DNA is TGTGCCAGTAGTATAGGGGACACACAACAAGAGACCCAGTACTTC. Beyond the CDR3, the reference TRBV19 and TRBJ2-5 genes provide the residues; the full variable domain reads: DGGITQSPKYLFRKEGQNVTLSCEQNLNHDAMYWYRQDPGQGLRLIYYSQIVNDFQKGDIAEGYSVSREKKESFPLTVTSAQKNPTAFYLCASSIGDTQQETQYFGPGTRLLVL.